Listed below are T cell receptor beta chains from one sample, sequenced in a study of T cell responses to AZD1222 COVID-19 vaccine. Using immunoSEQ multiplex PCR, the repertoire was profiled, and TCRdb retains in-frame clones only, with some absent. The data show more than 110,000 clones, with about 86% seen just once and approximately 3.4% held by the top ten. This specimen consisted of peripheral blood, obtained on day 0 of AZD1222 vaccination. These receptors came from an adult in good health. The CDR3 runs from the conserved cysteine through the conserved F or W. The D gene is left open where the match is weak. Rows give clone size only sometimes, using once, few, many, or a class for an expanded clone.

d_call: -
clone_size: once
v_call: TRBV9
j_call: TRBJ2-7
cdr3_nt: TGTGCCAGCAGCGTAGCAAACTCGTACGAGCAGTACTTC
cdr3_aa: CASSVANSYEQYF

d_call: TRBD1
clone_size: -
v_call: TRBV27
j_call: TRBJ1-1
cdr3_nt: TGTGCCAGCGGAAGACAGGGTAACACTGAAGCTTTCTTT
cdr3_aa: CASGRQGNTEAFF

d_call: TRBD2
clone_size: -
v_call: TRBV7-2
j_call: TRBJ2-4
cdr3_nt: TGTGCCAGCAGCCAGCAGGGAGGGAACATTCAGTACTTC
cdr3_aa: CASSQQGGNIQYF

d_call: -
clone_size: -
v_call: TRBV5-4
j_call: TRBJ2-1
cdr3_nt: TGTGCCAGCAGCTTACAGGGGGGGGGCAATGAGCAGTTCTTC
cdr3_aa: CASSLQGGGNEQFF

d_call: -
clone_size: -
v_call: TRBV5-6
j_call: TRBJ1-3
cdr3_nt: TGTGCCAGCAGCTTGCCAGGGCCTGGAAACACCATATATTTT
cdr3_aa: CASSLPGPGNTIYF

d_call: TRBD2
clone_size: -
v_call: TRBV4-3
j_call: TRBJ2-3
cdr3_nt: TGCGCCAGCAGCCAATCACAAGCGGGAGGGCCCACAGATACGCAGTATTTT
cdr3_aa: CASSQSQAGGPTDTQYF

d_call: -
clone_size: -
v_call: TRBV30
j_call: TRBJ1-2
cdr3_nt: TGTGCCTGGACCCCAGGCGGGGTCGGCGGCTACACCTTC
cdr3_aa: CAWTPGGVGGYTF

d_call: -
clone_size: once
v_call: TRBV7-2
j_call: TRBJ1-1
cdr3_nt: TGTGCCAGCAGCTCAGAACACCTCCGGAACACTGAAGCTTTCTTT
cdr3_aa: CASSSEHLRNTEAFF

d_call: -
clone_size: -
v_call: TRBV10-3
j_call: TRBJ1-2
cdr3_nt: TGTGCCATCAGTGAGTCGCTCGGGGGTTCCTATGGCTACACCTTC
cdr3_aa: CAISESLGGSYGYTF

d_call: -
clone_size: -
v_call: TRBV12-3/TRBV12-4
j_call: TRBJ1-6
cdr3_nt: TGTGCCAGCAGTTTAGGGGCGGGATCACCCCTCCACTTT
cdr3_aa: CASSLGAGSPLHF

d_call: TRBD2
clone_size: few
v_call: TRBV7-2
j_call: TRBJ2-1
cdr3_nt: TGTGCCAGCAGCTTAGGGGGACTAGCAAATGAGCAGTTCTTC
cdr3_aa: CASSLGGLANEQFF

d_call: -
clone_size: -
v_call: TRBV29-1
j_call: TRBJ1-4
cdr3_nt: TGCAGCGTTGAAAGGGGGGAAAAACTGTTTTTT
cdr3_aa: CSVERGEKLFF

d_call: -
clone_size: -
v_call: TRBV24-1
j_call: TRBJ2-5
cdr3_nt: TGTGCCACCGCAAAGTCCGGGGGAGAGACCCAGTACTTC
cdr3_aa: CATAKSGGETQYF

d_call: -
clone_size: -
v_call: TRBV30
j_call: TRBJ1-1
cdr3_nt: TGTGCCTGGACTCTGTCCACTGAAGCTTTCTTT
cdr3_aa: CAWTLSTEAFF

d_call: TRBD1
clone_size: -
v_call: TRBV18
j_call: TRBJ1-5
cdr3_nt: TGTGCCAGCTCACCCACCGGGACAGGTCGTCAGCCCCAGCATTTT
cdr3_aa: CASSPTGTGRQPQHF

d_call: -
clone_size: -
v_call: TRBV3-1/TRBV3-2
j_call: TRBJ1-2
cdr3_nt: TGTGCCAGCAGCCAAGTCCTCCGTTTTGGGCGGGTCTATGGCTACACCTTC
cdr3_aa: CASSQVLRFGRVYGYTF

d_call: -
clone_size: -
v_call: TRBV9
j_call: TRBJ1-5
cdr3_nt: TGTGCCAGCAGCATAGGGGGGATGGGTAATCAGCCCCAGCATTTT
cdr3_aa: CASSIGGMGNQPQHF

d_call: TRBD1
clone_size: -
v_call: TRBV3-1/TRBV3-2
j_call: TRBJ1-2
cdr3_nt: TGTGCCAGCAGCCATACCCAGACAGGGCGCGGCTACACCTTC
cdr3_aa: CASSHTQTGRGYTF

d_call: -
clone_size: -
v_call: TRBV6-5
j_call: TRBJ2-5
cdr3_nt: TGTGCCAGCAGGAGAACTGGGGGGGAGACCCAGTACTTC
cdr3_aa: CASRRTGGETQYF

d_call: TRBD2
clone_size: -
v_call: TRBV5-1
j_call: TRBJ2-1
cdr3_nt: TGCGCCAGCAGCTTGGCTCCGGGACTAGCGGGAGGGGCTGAGCAGTTCTTC
cdr3_aa: CASSLAPGLAGGAEQFF

d_call: TRBD1
clone_size: -
v_call: TRBV7-9
j_call: TRBJ2-1
cdr3_nt: TGTGCCAGCAGCTCCACAGGGGGCGGCTACAATGAGCAGTTCTTC
cdr3_aa: CASSSTGGGYNEQFF

d_call: TRBD2
clone_size: -
v_call: TRBV7-8
j_call: TRBJ2-1
cdr3_nt: TGTGCCAGCAGCTACCCGAGCGGGGGATCCTACAATGAGCAGTTCTTC
cdr3_aa: CASSYPSGGSYNEQFF

d_call: -
clone_size: -
v_call: TRBV7-2
j_call: TRBJ2-1
cdr3_nt: TGTGCCAGCAGCCCCCGCGGTCGGGGTGCGGCCAATGAGCAGTTCTTC
cdr3_aa: CASSPRGRGAANEQFF

d_call: TRBD1
clone_size: -
v_call: TRBV5-4
j_call: TRBJ2-5
cdr3_nt: TGTGCCAGCAGCCAGGGGGTGGCAGCCCAAGAGACCCAGTACTTC
cdr3_aa: CASSQGVAAQETQYF

d_call: TRBD2
clone_size: -
v_call: TRBV5-4
j_call: TRBJ2-1
cdr3_nt: TGTGCCAGCACCCTTAGCGGGAACTCCTACAATGAGCAGTTCTTC
cdr3_aa: CASTLSGNSYNEQFF

d_call: -
clone_size: -
v_call: TRBV6-6
j_call: TRBJ1-1
cdr3_nt: TGTGCCAGCAGTTACAAGAACACTGAAGCTTTCTTT
cdr3_aa: CASSYKNTEAFF

d_call: -
clone_size: -
v_call: TRBV20-1
j_call: TRBJ2-5
cdr3_nt: TGCAGTGCTAGTCGGATAGACCAAGAGACCCAGTACTTC
cdr3_aa: CSASRIDQETQYF

d_call: -
clone_size: -
v_call: TRBV29-1
j_call: TRBJ2-5
cdr3_nt: TGCAGCGTGCGGACAGGGGGCTGGATCTCGACAAGCGGGAGGGGCCAGGAGACCCAGTACTTC
cdr3_aa: CSVRTGGWISTSGRGQETQYF

d_call: -
clone_size: -
v_call: TRBV7-2
j_call: TRBJ1-4
cdr3_nt: TGTGCCAGCAGCACCCAAACAGGCCTGAATGAAAAACTGTTTTTT
cdr3_aa: CASSTQTGLNEKLFF

d_call: TRBD1
clone_size: -
v_call: TRBV5-1
j_call: TRBJ1-6
cdr3_nt: TGCGCCAGCAGCTCCGAAGGGACAGTGGAGGGCTATAATTCACCCCTCCACTTT
cdr3_aa: CASSSEGTVEGYNSPLHF

d_call: -
clone_size: -
v_call: TRBV5-6
j_call: TRBJ2-3
cdr3_nt: TGTGCCAGCAGCTTCGGGACGCAGGAAGATACGCAGTATTTT
cdr3_aa: CASSFGTQEDTQYF

d_call: -
clone_size: -
v_call: TRBV2
j_call: TRBJ2-3
cdr3_nt: TGTGCCAGCAAACTCAGCACAGATACGCAGTATTTT
cdr3_aa: CASKLSTDTQYF

d_call: -
clone_size: -
v_call: TRBV6-6
j_call: TRBJ1-1
cdr3_nt: TGTGCCAGCAGCCGCAGTAACACTGAAGCTTTCTTT
cdr3_aa: CASSRSNTEAFF

d_call: TRBD1
clone_size: once
v_call: TRBV27
j_call: TRBJ2-1
cdr3_nt: TGTGCCAGCGGGGACAGGGCCCGCTCCTACAATGAGCAGTTCTTC
cdr3_aa: CASGDRARSYNEQFF

d_call: -
clone_size: -
v_call: TRBV6-4
j_call: TRBJ2-3
cdr3_nt: TGTGCCAGCAGTGAAGAAAGATCGGGTGGCACAGATACGCAGTATTTT
cdr3_aa: CASSEERSGGTDTQYF

d_call: TRBD2
clone_size: -
v_call: TRBV5-1
j_call: TRBJ2-5
cdr3_nt: TGCGCCAGCAGACGCGGGGATAGCGGGAGGGCCGAAGAGACCCAGTACTTC
cdr3_aa: CASRRGDSGRAEETQYF

d_call: -
clone_size: -
v_call: TRBV27
j_call: TRBJ1-1
cdr3_nt: TGTGCCACGAGGGGACACGGGCCCGCCACTGAAGCTTTCTTT
cdr3_aa: CATRGHGPATEAFF

d_call: -
clone_size: few
v_call: TRBV7-9
j_call: TRBJ2-2
cdr3_nt: TGTGCCAGCAGCCCCTACAAGAACACCGGGGAGCTGTTTTTT
cdr3_aa: CASSPYKNTGELFF

d_call: TRBD2
clone_size: -
v_call: TRBV20-1
j_call: TRBJ2-2
cdr3_nt: TGCAGTGCTAGTCAGAGCGGCGGGGGGATCTTAGGGGAGCTGTTTTTT
cdr3_aa: CSASQSGGGILGELFF

d_call: -
clone_size: -
v_call: TRBV28
j_call: TRBJ1-1
cdr3_nt: TGTGCCAGCAGTTTATCCACGAGGGGTACTGAAGCTTTCTTT
cdr3_aa: CASSLSTRGTEAFF

d_call: TRBD2
clone_size: -
v_call: TRBV5-1
j_call: TRBJ2-1
cdr3_nt: TGCGCCAGCAGCCAAAGAGCGGGAGGAGGACCCAATGAGCAGTTCTTC
cdr3_aa: CASSQRAGGGPNEQFF

d_call: -
clone_size: few
v_call: TRBV29-1
j_call: TRBJ2-3
cdr3_nt: TGCAGCGCACTACCCCCGGGTCGAAGCACAGATACGCAGTATTTT
cdr3_aa: CSALPPGRSTDTQYF

d_call: -
clone_size: once
v_call: TRBV6-1
j_call: TRBJ1-4
cdr3_nt: TGTGCCAGCAGTGAAGGGGGGGCGAAGACTGAAAAACTGTTTTTT
cdr3_aa: CASSEGGAKTEKLFF

d_call: -
clone_size: -
v_call: TRBV24-1
j_call: TRBJ2-7
cdr3_nt: TGTGCCCCCACCATTGCCGGGTCCTCCTACGAGCAGTACTTC
cdr3_aa: CAPTIAGSSYEQYF

d_call: -
clone_size: -
v_call: TRBV28
j_call: TRBJ1-2
cdr3_nt: TGTGCCAGCGTGCAGACTAACTATGGCTACACCTTC
cdr3_aa: CASVQTNYGYTF

d_call: -
clone_size: -
v_call: TRBV9
j_call: TRBJ1-4
cdr3_nt: TGTGCCAGCAGCCCCGGGCAGGGTGAAAAACTGTTTTTT
cdr3_aa: CASSPGQGEKLFF

d_call: -
clone_size: -
v_call: TRBV9
j_call: TRBJ2-3
cdr3_nt: TGTGCCAGCAGTATTGGCAGAGATACGCAGTATTTT
cdr3_aa: CASSIGRDTQYF

d_call: TRBD2
clone_size: -
v_call: TRBV9
j_call: TRBJ2-1
cdr3_nt: TGTGCCAGCAGCGTAGACCAGCGGGGGGGATACAATGAGCAGTTCTTC
cdr3_aa: CASSVDQRGGYNEQFF

d_call: TRBD2
clone_size: -
v_call: TRBV7-9
j_call: TRBJ2-6
cdr3_nt: TGTGCCAGCAGCTTAGGGACTAGCGGGCCTGGGGCCAACGTCCTGACTTTC
cdr3_aa: CASSLGTSGPGANVLTF